This T cell receptor (beta chain) stems from a study of shared clonotypes between healthy human individuals. Study-level information: Every donor yielded three CD4 naive, three CD4 memory, two CD8 naive and one CD8 memory plate.

Between the trimmed V and J ends, which lost 7 bases and 10 bases, there was a span of 18 bases. CDR1 is SGHTS and CDR2 is YDEGEE in the germline V gene. The CDR3 spans 13 residues. The repertoire was sequenced with immunoSEQ multiplex PCR; TCRdb's copy has only in-frame clones and lacks some. This table has some 1.1 million clones, approximately 80% appearing once. This clone was detected many times. This TCR was recovered from a man in his late teens or twenties in good health. Some clones in this sample may be carry-over from other donors' samples. V and J are TRBV5-8 and TRBJ1-3; D is perhaps TRBD1 (6 bases). The sequenced sample was memory CD4+ T cells from PBMCs. Subset of the sample: CD45RA-negative fraction. Written as DNA, the CDR3 is TGTGCCAGCGGATTCACAGGGAGGGGGACCATATATTTT. Its translation: CASGFTGRGTIYF.